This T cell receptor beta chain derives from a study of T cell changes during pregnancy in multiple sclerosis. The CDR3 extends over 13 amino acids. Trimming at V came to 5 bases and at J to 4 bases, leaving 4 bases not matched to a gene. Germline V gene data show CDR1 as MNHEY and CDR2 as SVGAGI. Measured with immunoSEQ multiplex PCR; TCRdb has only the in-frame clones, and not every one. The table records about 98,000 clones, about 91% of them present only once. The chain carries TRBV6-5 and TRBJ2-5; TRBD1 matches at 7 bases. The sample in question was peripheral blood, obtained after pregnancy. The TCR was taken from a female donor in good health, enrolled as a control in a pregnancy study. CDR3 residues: CASSPYRGETQYF. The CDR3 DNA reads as TGTGCCAGCAGTCCCTACAGGGGAGAGACCCAGTACTTC.